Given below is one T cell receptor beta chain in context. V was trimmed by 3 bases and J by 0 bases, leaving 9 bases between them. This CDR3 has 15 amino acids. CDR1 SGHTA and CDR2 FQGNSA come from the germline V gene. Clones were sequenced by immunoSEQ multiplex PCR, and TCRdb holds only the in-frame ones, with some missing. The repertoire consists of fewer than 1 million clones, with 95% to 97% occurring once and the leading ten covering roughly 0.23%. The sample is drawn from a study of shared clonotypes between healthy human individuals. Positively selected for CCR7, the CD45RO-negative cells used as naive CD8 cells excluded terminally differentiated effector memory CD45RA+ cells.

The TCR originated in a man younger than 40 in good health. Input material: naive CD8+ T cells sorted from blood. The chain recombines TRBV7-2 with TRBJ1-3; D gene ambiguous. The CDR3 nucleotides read TGTGCCAGCAGCTTGGACGGCTACTCTGGAAACACCATATATTTT. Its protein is CASSLDGYSGNTIYF.